Listed here is a single TCR beta chain. A single base separates this from a much larger clone, so it may be a read error. The data were obtained in a study of blood T cells in healthy people across ages. J lost 4 bases, V lost 1 base, and 20 bases had no gene match. The CDR3 covers 20 residues. Germline V CDR1 and CDR2: SGHTA, FQGNSA. A J-beta primer mix and a sample-barcoded 5' primer were used in a second PCR of about 7 to 12 cycles. Tags on each cDNA molecule came from a template-switch adaptor with 12 random nucleotides. One entry per CDR3 protein results from TCRdb running MiXCR on the 5' RACE reads. Of some 790,000 distinct CDR3 sequences listed, under 35% are singletons.

Sequences were obtained from blood. The clonotype was recovered from a woman aged 80 or older in good health. This chain joins TRBV7-2 and TRBJ2-3, with 7 bases lining up with TRBD2. In DNA, the CDR3 is TGTGCCAGCAGCTTAGGGGGGACTACGTGGCTGAGGGGACCGGCAGATACGCAGTATTTT. Encoded protein: CASSLGGTTWLRGPADTQYF.